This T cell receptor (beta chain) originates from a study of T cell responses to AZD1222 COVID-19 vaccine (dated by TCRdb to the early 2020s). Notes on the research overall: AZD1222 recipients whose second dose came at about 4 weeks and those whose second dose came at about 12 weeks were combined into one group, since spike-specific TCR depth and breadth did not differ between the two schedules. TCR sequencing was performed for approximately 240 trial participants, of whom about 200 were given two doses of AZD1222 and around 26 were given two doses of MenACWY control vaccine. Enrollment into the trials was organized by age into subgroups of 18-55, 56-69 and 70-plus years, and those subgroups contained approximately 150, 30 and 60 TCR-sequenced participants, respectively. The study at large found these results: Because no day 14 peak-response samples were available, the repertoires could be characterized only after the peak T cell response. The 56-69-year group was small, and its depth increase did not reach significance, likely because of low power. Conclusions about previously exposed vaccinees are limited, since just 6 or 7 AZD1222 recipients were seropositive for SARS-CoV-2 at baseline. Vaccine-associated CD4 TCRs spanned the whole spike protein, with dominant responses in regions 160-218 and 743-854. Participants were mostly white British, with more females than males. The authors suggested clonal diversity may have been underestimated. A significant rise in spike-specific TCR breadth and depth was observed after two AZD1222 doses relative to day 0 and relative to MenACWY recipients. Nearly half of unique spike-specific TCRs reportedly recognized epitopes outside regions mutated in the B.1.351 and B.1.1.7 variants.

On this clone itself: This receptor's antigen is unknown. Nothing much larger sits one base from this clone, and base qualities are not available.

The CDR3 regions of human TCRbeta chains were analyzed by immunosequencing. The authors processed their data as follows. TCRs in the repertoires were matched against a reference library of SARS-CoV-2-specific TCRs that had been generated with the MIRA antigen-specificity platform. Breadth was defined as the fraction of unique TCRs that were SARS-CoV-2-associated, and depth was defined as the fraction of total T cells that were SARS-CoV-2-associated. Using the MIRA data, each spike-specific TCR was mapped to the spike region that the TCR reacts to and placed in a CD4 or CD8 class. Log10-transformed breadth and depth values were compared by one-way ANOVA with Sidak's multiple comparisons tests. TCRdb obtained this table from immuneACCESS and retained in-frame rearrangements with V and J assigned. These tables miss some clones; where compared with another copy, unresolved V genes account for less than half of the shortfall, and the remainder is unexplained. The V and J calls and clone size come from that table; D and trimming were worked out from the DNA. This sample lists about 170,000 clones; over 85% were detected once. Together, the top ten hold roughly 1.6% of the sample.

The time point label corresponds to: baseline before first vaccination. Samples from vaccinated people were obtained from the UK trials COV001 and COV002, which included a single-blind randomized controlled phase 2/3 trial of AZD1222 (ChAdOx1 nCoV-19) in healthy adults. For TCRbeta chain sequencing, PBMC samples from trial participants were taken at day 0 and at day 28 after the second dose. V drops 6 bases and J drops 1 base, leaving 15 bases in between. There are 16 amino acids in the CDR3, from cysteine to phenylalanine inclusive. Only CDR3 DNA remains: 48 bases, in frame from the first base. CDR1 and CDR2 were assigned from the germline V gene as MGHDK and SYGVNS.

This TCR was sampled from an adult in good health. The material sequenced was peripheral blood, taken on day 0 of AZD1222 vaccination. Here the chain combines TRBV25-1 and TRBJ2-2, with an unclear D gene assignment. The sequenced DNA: TGTGCCAGCAGACCCGGGTTTGTCAAGAACACCGGGGAGCTGTTTTTT. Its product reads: CASRPGFVKNTGELFF.